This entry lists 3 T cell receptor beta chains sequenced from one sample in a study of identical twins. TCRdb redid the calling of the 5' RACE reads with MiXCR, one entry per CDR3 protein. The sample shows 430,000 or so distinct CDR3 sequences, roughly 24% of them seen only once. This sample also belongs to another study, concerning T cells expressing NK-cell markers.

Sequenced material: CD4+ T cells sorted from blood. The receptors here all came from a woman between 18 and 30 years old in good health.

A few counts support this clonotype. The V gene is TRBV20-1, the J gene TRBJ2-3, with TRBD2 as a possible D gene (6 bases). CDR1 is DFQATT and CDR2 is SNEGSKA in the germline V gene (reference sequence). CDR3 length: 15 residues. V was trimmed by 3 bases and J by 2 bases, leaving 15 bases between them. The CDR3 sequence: CSASSGLLYTDTQYF. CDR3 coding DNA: TGCAGTGCTAGTAGCGGCCTCCTTTACACAGATACGCAGTATTTT.

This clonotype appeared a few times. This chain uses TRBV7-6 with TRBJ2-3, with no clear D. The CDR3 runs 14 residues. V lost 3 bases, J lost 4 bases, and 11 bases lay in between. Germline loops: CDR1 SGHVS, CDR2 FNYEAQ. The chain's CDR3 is CASSFLTASDTQYF. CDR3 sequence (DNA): TGTGCCAGCAGCTTTTTGACCGCGTCAGATACGCAGTATTTT.

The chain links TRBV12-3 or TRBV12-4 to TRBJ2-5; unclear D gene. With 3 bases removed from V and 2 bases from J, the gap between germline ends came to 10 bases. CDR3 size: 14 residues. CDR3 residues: CASSFFGLQETQYF. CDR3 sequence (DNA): TGTGCCAGCAGTTTTTTCGGGTTACAAGAGACCCAGTACTTC.